The 24 T cell receptor beta chains presented below share a single source sample, sequenced in a study of post-analysis software for immune sequencing data. Points from the study as a whole: Among a few TRBV segments more frequent in patients than controls were TRBV5-6, TRBV5-1 and TRBV20-1.

Their recognized antigens are unknown. The authors incorporated unique molecular identifiers into the TCR beta cDNA libraries. TCRdb reprocessed the PCR reads via MiXCR and lists one record per CDR3 protein. The sample includes roughly 650,000 distinct CDR3 sequences, 59% of them seen just once. Input material: blood. The source of these receptors is a girl aged 2 to 10 with multiple sclerosis.

The chain has TRBV6-2 or TRBV6-3 and TRBJ2-3, with no clear D. Germline-derived CDR1 and CDR2 are MNHEY and SVGEGT. CDR3 length: 14 amino acids. Trimming removed 7 bases at V and 0 bases at J, with 11 bases between. Here the CDR3 reads CASTVIGSTDTQYF. The CDR3 region has the DNA TGTGCCAGCACCGTGATCGGTAGCACAGATACGCAGTATTTT.

V usage is TRBV12-3 or TRBV12-4 and J usage is TRBJ2-5, with TRBD2 identical over 8 bases. V lost 3 bases and J lost 11; bases outside the gene matches: 8. CDR3 length: 13 amino acids. This CDR3 is CASSFTGEREQYF. For the CDR3, the DNA is TGTGCCAGCAGTTTTACGGGAGAGCGGGAGCAGTACTTC.

The table lists this clonotype with a few counts. The rearrangement joins TRBV13 to TRBJ2-7; 7 bases fit TRBD2. Germline CDR1 and CDR2: PRHDT and FYEKMQ (reference sequence). The CDR3 is made up of 15 amino acids. The junction had 9 bases not matched to a gene; V was cut back by 1 base and J by 6 bases. The CDR3 sequence: CASSLAGRKDREQYF. CDR3 nucleotides: TGTGCCAGCAGCTTAGCCGGGAGGAAGGACCGCGAGCAGTACTTC.

This clonotype came up a few times. The V and J genes are TRBV5-1 and TRBJ1-2; possibly TRBD1 for D (5 bases). V gave up 4 bases and J gave up 4 bases, with 17 bases separating them. The germline V gene encodes CDR1 SGHRS and CDR2 YFSETQ. The CDR3 length is 15 residues. The CDR3 nucleotides read TGCGCCAGCAGCATCGGGACGCCAGACCGCTATGGCTACACCTTC. Translation: CASSIGTPDRYGYTF.

This clonotype was counted once. DNA for the CDR3: TGTGCCAGCAGCCCGCGAGCAGGGAACTACGAGCAGTACTTC. Residues: CASSPRAGNYEQYF. The chain employs TRBV7-2 and TRBJ2-7; D perhaps matches TRBD1 (5 bases). This CDR3 region has 14 residues. V lost 5 bases and J 3 bases, leaving 14 bases between the germline ends. Germline V gene data show CDR1 as SGHTA and CDR2 as FQGNSA.

The chain links TRBV5-5 to TRBJ2-1, with 8 bases lining up with TRBD2. Germline CDR1 and CDR2: SGHKS and YYEKEE (reference sequence). This CDR3 has 16 residues. V lost 1 base, J lost 7 bases, and 10 bases stayed unmatched. The CDR3 loop is CASSLRPGGPGNEQFF. As DNA, the CDR3 is TGTGCCAGCAGCTTGCGACCGGGAGGGCCTGGGAATGAGCAGTTCTTC.

A few counts support this clonotype. This chain links TRBV5-5 with TRBJ2-1; tentatively, D is TRBD1 or TRBD2 (6 bases each). The V end lost 3 bases, the J end lost 8 bases, and 15 bases lay between the germline ends. The germline gives CDR1 SGHKS, CDR2 YYEKEE (reference sequence). There are 14 residues in the CDR3. The CDR3 nucleotides are TGTGCCAGCAGCTGGGGGGCAGGTACCGATGAGCAGTTCTTC. Translating it yields CASSWGAGTDEQFF.

This clonotype was seen more than once but under ten times. The chain couples TRBV7-2 to TRBJ2-1, with 9 bases matching TRBD1. The CDR3 extends over 15 amino acids. V lost 4 bases to trimming and J lost 4 bases; unmatched junction nucleotides: 5. Germline V CDR1 and CDR2: SGHTA, FQGNSA. The CDR3 protein is CASSSRTGEYNEQFF. CDR3 sequence (DNA): TGTGCCAGCAGCTCCCGGACAGGGGAATACAATGAGCAGTTCTTC.

This chain links TRBV7-2 with TRBJ2-1; 11 bases match TRBD2. V trimming: 1 base; J trimming: 1 base; junction bases outside the gene matches: 6. The V gene's germline CDR1 is SGHTA and CDR2 FQGNSA. The CDR3 sequence is 18 residues long. The CDR3 DNA sequence: TGTGCCAGCAGCTTAGTCGCTAGCGGGAGGTTGTCCTACAATGAGCAGTTCTTC. Translating gives CASSLVASGRLSYNEQFF. Full variable domain (outside the CDR3, taken from reference TRBV7-2 and TRBJ2-1): GAGVSQSPSNKVTEKGKDVELRCDPISGHTALYWYRQSLGQGLEFLIYFQGNSAPDKSGLPSDRFSAERTGGSVSTLTIQRTQQEDSAVYLCASSLVASGRLSYNEQFFGPGTRLTVL.

This sequence joins TRBV6-4 and TRBJ2-1, with 12 bases that match TRBD2. The CDR3 extends over 14 amino acids. CDR1 and CDR2 (germline): MRHNA, SNTAGT. V dropped 7 bases and J dropped 5; count of bases not matched to a gene: 3. This CDR3 is CASTRLAGDNEQFF. In DNA, the CDR3 is TGTGCCAGCACCCGACTAGCGGGAGACAATGAGCAGTTCTTC.

The chain employs TRBV20-1 and TRBJ2-1; D gene uncertain. From germline, CDR1 is DFQATT and CDR2 SNEGSKA (reference sequence). The CDR3 contains 11 residues. The V end was cut by 3 bases, the J end by 10 bases, with 10 bases between. CDR3 sequence reads: CSASGWNEQFF. CDR3 DNA sequence: TGCAGTGCTAGTGGCTGGAACGAGCAGTTCTTC.

A few counts support this clonotype. The chain links TRBV2 to TRBJ1-2; TRBD1 might be the D (6 bases). The CDR3 runs to 15 residues. Germline V gene data show CDR1 as SNHLY and CDR2 as FYNNEI. Trimming pared 3 bases from V and 5 bases from J, leaving 16 bases between. The CDR3 DNA reads TGTGCCAGCAGTGAGGTCGGCTCAAGGGGGTATGGCTACACCTTC. Amino acid sequence: CASSEVGSRGYGYTF.

V usage is TRBV4-2 and J usage is TRBJ2-3; D unclear. Germline CDR1 is LGHNA and CDR2 is YNFKEQ. The CDR3 loop spans 12 amino acids. Trimming took 3 bases from V and 4 from J, leaving 5 bases between them. CDR3 sequence: CASSHYSDTQYF. The CDR3, as DNA: TGTGCCAGCAGCCACTACTCAGATACGCAGTATTTT.

Concerning this clonotype: No conserved phenylalanine or tryptophan is present at the end of the CDR3, so a read error is the likely explanation. The rearrangement joins TRBV6-6 to TRBJ1-4; the match to TRBD1 covers 7 bases. V lost 5 bases and J lost 8; bases outside the gene matches: 8. CDR3 length equals 14 residues. CDR1 is MNHNY and CDR2 is SVGAGI in the germline V gene (reference sequence). The CDR3 DNA reads TGTGCCAGCAGTCCCCAGGGGGGGAGGGAAAAACTGTTTTGT. Its protein product is CASSPQGGREKLFC.

The V gene is TRBV12-3 or TRBV12-4, the J gene TRBJ2-4, with D hard to call. The DNA end lines up better with TRBJ2-7; the J call may be wrong. The CDR3 has 12 residues. For the CDR3, the DNA is TGTGCCAGCAGTTTCCTTGTCGCCGAGCAGTACTTC. Protein product: CASSFLVAEQYF.

This chain uses TRBV5-1 with TRBJ2-7; D may be TRBD1 or TRBD2 (5 bases each). V dropped 0 bases and J dropped 7 bases, with 8 bases sitting between them. The CDR3 length is 12 residues. Looked up from germline, CDR1 is SGHRS and CDR2 is YFSETQ. The CDR3 DNA is TGCGCCAGCAGCTTGGACTGGGGGGAGCAGTACTTC. Translating it yields CASSLDWGEQYF.

This clonotype was detected ten times or more. Germline is not matched at one junction end, which may reflect a read error. CDR3 nucleotide sequence: TGTGCCAGCAGCTTAGGAGGGGTCAATGAGCAGTTCTTC. Translated, it gives CASSLGGVNEQFF. The rearrangement uses TRBV5-1 and TRBJ2-1; D possibly corresponds to TRBD2 (6 bases). Germline CDR1 is SGHRS and CDR2 is YFSETQ. The CDR3 is made up of 13 amino acids.

The chain has TRBV20-1 and TRBJ2-1; D remains ambiguous. V gave up 5 bases and J gave up 3 bases, with 17 bases separating them. The CDR3 is 15 residues long. Germline V gene sequence: CDR1 DFQATT, CDR2 SNEGSKA (reference sequence). CDR3 coding DNA: TGCAGTGCTGGACGGGTAGGCTCTCGCTACAATGAGCAGTTCTTC. This translates into CSAGRVGSRYNEQFF.

The rearrangement links TRBV12-3 or TRBV12-4 to TRBJ1-2; maybe TRBD1 (6 bases). The V and J ends lost 7 bases and 4 bases respectively, with 16 bases between them. This CDR3 spans 14 amino acids. Here the CDR3 reads CASTGQLNGYGYTF. The CDR3 region has the DNA TGTGCCAGCACCGGACAGTTAAATGGCTATGGCTACACCTTC.

The chain carries TRBV28 and TRBJ2-5; a possible D gene is TRBD2 (6 bases). The CDR3 is 16 amino acids. Germline values: CDR1 MDHEN, CDR2 SYDVKM. V lost 3 bases to trimming and J lost 4 bases, with 18 bases between them. This CDR3 reads CASSFPYPGGAETQYF. For the CDR3, the DNA is TGTGCCAGCAGTTTTCCGTATCCAGGCGGGGCAGAGACCCAGTACTTC. The full variable domain, its missing parts supplied by reference TRBV28 and TRBJ2-5, is DVKVTQSSRYLVKRTGEKVFLECVQDMDHENMFWYRQDPGLGLRLIYFSYDVKMKEKGDIPEGYSVSREKKERFSLILESASTNQTSMYLCASSFPYPGGAETQYFGPGTRLLVL.

The rearrangement links TRBV12-3 or TRBV12-4 to TRBJ2-4, with 7 bases identical to TRBD2. V dropped 5 bases and J dropped 3; count of bases not matched to a gene: 10. The CDR3 covers 16 residues. The CDR3 DNA reads TGTGCCAGCAGTCTCGGACTAGGTGGCGGCAAAAACATTCAGTACTTC. Residues: CASSLGLGGGKNIQYF.

This clonotype was counted between two and nine times. The gene calls are TRBV3-1 and TRBJ2-3; 10 positions agree with TRBD1. The CDR3 runs to 15 residues. Looked up from germline, CDR1 is LGHDT and CDR2 is YNNKEL (reference sequence). With 7 bases clipped from V and 5 bases from J, the junction kept 9 bases outside the gene matches. CDR3 coding DNA: TGTGCCAGCACCCCGGGACAGGGGACAGGAGATACGCAGTATTTT. It encodes CASTPGQGTGDTQYF.

This clonotype was found a few times. The chain has TRBV20-1 and TRBJ2-2; D may be TRBD2 (6 bases). Trimming left V 3 bases short and J 5 bases short, with 7 bases between. CDR1 is DFQATT, CDR2 SNEGSKA, per germline (reference sequence). This CDR3 spans 12 amino acids. CDR3 nucleotide sequence: TGCAGTGCTAGTGGGGGGACCGGGGAGCTGTTTTTT. Its protein is CSASGGTGELFF.

This rearrangement joins TRBV30 to TRBJ2-7, with 11 bases aligning to TRBD2. J was trimmed by 10 bases and V by 1 base; bases with no gene match: 9. The CDR3 consists of 14 residues. Germline V gene lookup returns CDR1 GTSNPN and CDR2 SVGIG (reference sequence). The CDR3 nucleotides read TGTGCCTGGAGTGCCCTAACTAGCGGGGGATTTCAGTACTTC. Translated, it gives CAWSALTSGGFQYF.